This TCR beta chain was captured in a study of neurological immune-mediated disorders. From germline, CDR1 is DFQATT and CDR2 SNEGSKA (reference sequence). The CDR3 loop spans 15 amino acids. Deletions cut 5 bases from V and 2 bases from J, with 16 bases between. This clonotype occurred many times. Each TCR transcript was tagged with a 10-nucleotide random UMI during 5'RACE. From the 5' RACE reads, TCRdb called clonotypes with MiXCR, one entry per CDR3 protein. The repertoire holds about 28,000 distinct CDR3 sequences, with under 7% as singletons. Healthy controls comprised blood bank volunteers in Maryland, USA. Libraries used 2 million unsorted PBMCs kept frozen in RNAlater.

This clonotype originated in a woman in her fifties or sixties in good health. The sequenced material came from PBMCs. The V call is TRBV20-1, the J call TRBJ1-3, with D uncertain. CDR3: CSAPRSTDAGNTIYF. The CDR3 nucleotides are TGCAGTGCTCCTAGATCTACTGACGCTGGAAACACCATATATTTT.